Below, 16 T cell receptor beta chains from the same sample are listed, as sequenced in a study of patients and donors after allogeneic stem cell transplantation. TCRdb re-called the RT-PCR reads with MiXCR, one entry per CDR3 protein. Of about 960,000 distinct CDR3 sequences listed, under 20% are singletons. Sequencing was carried out using blood, either unsorted or a sorted T cell fraction (not recorded which). All receptors come from a human donor who was either an allogeneic HSCT recipient or a stem cell or donor lymphocyte infusion donor (not recorded which). It is not recorded whose cells these are; they may come from a transplant donor.

A few counts support this clonotype. V is TRBV4-2 and J is TRBJ2-3; tentative D call: TRBD2 (6 bases). Trimming stripped 1 base from V and 5 bases from J, with 22 bases between. The CDR3 spans 18 residues. From germline, CDR1 is LGHNA and CDR2 YNFKEQ. CDR3 in DNA: TGTGCCAGCAGCCAAGGACTAGAAATCCCTATAGGGGTAGATACGCAGTATTTT. Translating gives CASSQGLEIPIGVDTQYF.

This chain uses TRBV10-3 with TRBJ1-1, with a weak D call TRBD1 (5 bases). CDR3 length: 14 amino acids. Germline V CDR1 and CDR2: ENHRY, SYGVKD. Trimming removed 4 bases at V and 0 bases at J, with 9 bases between. For the CDR3, the DNA is TGTGCCATCAGTGCGCTGACAGTGAACACTGAAGCTTTCTTT. Its translation: CAISALTVNTEAFF.

In this sample, this clonotype turned up many times. This sequence joins TRBV24-1 and TRBJ2-3, with D possibly being TRBD2 (6 bases). V was shortened by 1 base and J by 6 bases, with 10 bases between the two germline ends. The CDR3 extends over 14 amino acids. Per germline, CDR1 KGHDR and CDR2 SFDVKD. CDR3 bases: TGTGCCACCAGTGATTTTGGAGGGGCGGATACGCAGTATTTT. Amino acid sequence: CATSDFGGADTQYF.

This clonotype was seen only a few times. The rearrangement uses TRBV5-1 and TRBJ1-2; no definite D call. The V gene lost 3 bases and the J gene lost 2 bases, with 14 bases spanning the gap. The CDR3 totals 15 residues. Germline lookup yields CDR1 SGHRS and CDR2 YFSETQ. DNA for the CDR3: TGCGCCAGCAGCTCCTGGGATAGGACGAACTATGGCTACACCTTC. Residues: CASSSWDRTNYGYTF.

The J gene is TRBJ2-3, the V gene TRBV24-1; a possible D gene is TRBD2 (5 bases). V was cut by 5 bases and J by 3 bases, with 17 bases left in between. The CDR3 length is 16 residues. The V gene's germline CDR1 is KGHDR and CDR2 SFDVKD. CDR3 sequence (DNA): TGTGCCACCAGTGCGCAGGAGGTGTCCGATACAGATACGCAGTATTTT. The encoded protein is CATSAQEVSDTDTQYF.

This clonotype was seen many times. The chain combines TRBV12-3 or TRBV12-4 with TRBJ2-2; D possibly corresponds to TRBD1 (5 bases). The CDR3 consists of 13 residues. Trimming took off 6 bases at V and 3 bases at J, with 8 bases between the two ends. In nucleotides, the CDR3 is TGTGCCAGCAGGAGACAGTACACCGGGGAGCTGTTTTTT. This sequence encodes CASRRQYTGELFF.

This sequence joins TRBV2 and TRBJ2-7, with D possibly called TRBD1 or TRBD2 (5 bases each). Germline-derived CDR1 and CDR2 are SNHLY and FYNNEI. The ends were cut back, 6 bases at V and 2 bases at J, with 14 bases in the middle. The CDR3 contains 14 residues. This chain's CDR3 is CASSAGTLTYEQYF. Here the CDR3 DNA reads TGTGCCAGCAGCGCCGGGACGCTGACCTACGAGCAGTACTTC.

The V call is TRBV6-1, the J call TRBJ2-1; 7 nucleotides align to TRBD2. Germline V gene data show CDR1 as MNHNS and CDR2 as SASEGT. This CDR3 comprises 16 residues. Trimming took 7 bases from V and 4 from J; bases not matched to a gene: 13. The CDR3, as DNA: TGTGCCAGCACCCCCTGGGGCGGGAGATGGTACAATGAGCAGTTCTTC. This codes for CASTPWGGRWYNEQFF.

The CDR3 sequence is CASSPYLTPNEQYF. The CDR3 DNA reads as TGTGCCAGCAGCCCATACTTAACCCCCAACGAGCAGTACTTC. V gene TRBV5-5 combines with J gene TRBJ2-7; D is unclear. CDR3 size: 14 residues. Germline V gene sequence: CDR1 SGHKS, CDR2 YYEKEE (reference sequence). V lost 4 bases to trimming and J lost 5 bases, with 16 bases between them.

The sample holds a few counts of this clonotype. V usage is TRBV18 and J usage is TRBJ2-3; no definite D call. This CDR3 contains 15 residues. Per the germline V gene, CDR1 is KGHSH and CDR2 is LQKENI. Trimming removed 3 bases from V and 1 base from J, with 11 bases in between. CDR3 DNA sequence: TGTGCCAGCTCACCCTCCCCAGCCGGCACAGATACGCAGTATTTT. Its protein is CASSPSPAGTDTQYF.

There are a few counts of this clonotype. DNA for the CDR3: TGTGCCAGCAGTAGGGTTGCTCAGCCCCAGCATTTT. Protein sequence: CASSRVAQPQHF. The chain links TRBV6-1 to TRBJ1-5; D is unresolved. The V end was cut by 5 bases, the J end by 6 bases, with 8 bases between. Germline values: CDR1 MNHNS, CDR2 SASEGT. The CDR3 is 12 residues long.

Only a few counts were recorded for this clonotype. The V gene is TRBV18, the J gene TRBJ1-5; weak D call: TRBD1 (5 bases). This CDR3 is 15 amino acids long. V was clipped by 6 bases and J by 7 bases, with 19 bases between them. CDR1 and CDR2 from the germline V gene are KGHSH and LQKENI. CDR3 DNA: TGTGCCAGCTCCACCGATTGGGGCGCGGGGCAGCCCCAGCATTTT. This codes for CASSTDWGAGQPQHF.

Ten or more counts support this clonotype. The chain recombines TRBV21-1 with TRBJ2-1; the table names TRBD1, a call not compared with the DNA. TRBV21-1 is a recognized pseudogene. The CDR3 length is 20 residues. In nucleotides, the CDR3 is TGTGCCAGCAGCAAAACCAGGGGGATTAATGAAGTCCGAGTGCGCAATGAGCAGTTCTTC. It yields the protein CASSKTRGINEVRVRNEQFF.

The chain uses TRBV19 and TRBJ2-5, with D unclear. Per germline, CDR1 LNHDA and CDR2 SQIVND (reference sequence). The CDR3 is 14 residues long. V was trimmed by 5 bases and J by 1 base, leaving 11 bases between them. The CDR3 region has the DNA TGTGCCAGTAGTGTCTCCACATCCCAAGAGACCCAGTACTTC. It yields the protein CASSVSTSQETQYF. Variable domain in full (rest from reference TRBV19 and TRBJ2-5): DGGITQSPKYLFRKEGQNVTLSCEQNLNHDAMYWYRQDPGQGLRLIYYSQIVNDFQKGDIAEGYSVSREKKESFPLTVTSAQKNPTAFYLCASSVSTSQETQYFGPGTRLLVL.

This chain uses TRBV20-1 with TRBJ2-1; 7 positions agree with TRBD2. V lost 1 base, J lost 5 bases, and 5 bases stayed unmatched. CDR3 size: 14 residues. In germline, CDR1 is DFQATT, CDR2 SNEGSKA (reference sequence). CDR3 sequence reads: CSARGLAENNEQFF. The CDR3 DNA is TGCAGTGCTAGAGGACTAGCAGAAAACAATGAGCAGTTCTTC.

This clonotype was picked up many times. This chain joins TRBV5-1 and TRBJ2-1, with unresolved D. Looked up from germline, CDR1 is SGHRS and CDR2 is YFSETQ. The CDR3 contains 15 residues. V was shortened by 5 bases and J by 0 bases, with 12 bases between the two germline ends. The CDR3 DNA sequence: TGCGCCAGCAGTCTTGGGTTCAGCTCCTACAATGAGCAGTTCTTC. Translation gives CASSLGFSSYNEQFF. The variable domain in full, with the rest retrieved from reference TRBV5-1 and TRBJ2-1, is KAGVTQTPRYLIKTRGQQVTLSCSPISGHRSVSWYQQTPGQGLQFLFEYFSETQRNKGNFPGRFSGRQFSNSRSEMNVSTLELGDSALYLCASSLGFSSYNEQFFGPGTRLTVL.